A single sample is the source of the 4 T cell receptor beta chains below, sequenced in a study of T cell repertoires in cytomegalovirus infection. TCRdb used MiXCR to reprocess the reads, holding one entry per CDR3 protein. The sample lists about 140,000 distinct CDR3 sequences, 6.5% occurring once. Sequences were obtained from PBMCs. These receptors originate from a human donor in good health (CMV status not recorded). Some clones in this sample may be carry-over from other donors' samples.

This clonotype has a count of ten or more. The V and J genes are TRBV7-2 and TRBJ2-5; D perhaps matches TRBD1 (5 bases). The CDR3 is made up of 12 amino acids. Germline V gives CDR1 SGHTA, CDR2 FQGNSA. Trimming shortened V by 2 bases and J by 8 bases, and 9 bases separated the two germline ends. The CDR3: CASSLPGQTQYF. The CDR3 DNA follows: TGTGCCAGCAGCTTACCAGGACAAACCCAGTACTTC.

This clonotype was picked up many times. The V call is TRBV5-1, the J call TRBJ2-3, with 8 nucleotides matching TRBD2. CDR1 is SGHRS, CDR2 YFSETQ, per germline. This CDR3 region has 15 residues. V lost 4 bases and J lost 3; bases outside the gene matches: 7. The CDR3 here is CASSRAAGGTDTQYF. The CDR3 bases are TGCGCCAGCAGCCGAGCCGCGGGGGGAACAGATACGCAGTATTTT.

This clonotype was detected many times. The V and J genes are TRBV7-2 and TRBJ1-1, with unresolved D. V was trimmed by 1 base and J by 4 bases, leaving 7 bases between them. This CDR3 has 13 amino acids. The germline gives CDR1 SGHTA, CDR2 FQGNSA. The CDR3, as DNA: TGTGCCAGCAGCTTAGGGGGTAGCACTGAAGCTTTCTTT. Amino acids: CASSLGGSTEAFF.

This clonotype came up many times. The rearrangement joins TRBV7-2 to TRBJ1-2; perhaps TRBD1 as D (5 bases). V was cut by 3 bases and J by 2 bases, with 13 bases left in between. The CDR3 sequence is 15 residues long. CDR1 is SGHTA, CDR2 FQGNSA, per germline. CDR3: CASSFIGTVNYGYTF. CDR3 DNA sequence: TGTGCCAGCAGCTTCATCGGGACGGTGAACTATGGCTACACCTTC.